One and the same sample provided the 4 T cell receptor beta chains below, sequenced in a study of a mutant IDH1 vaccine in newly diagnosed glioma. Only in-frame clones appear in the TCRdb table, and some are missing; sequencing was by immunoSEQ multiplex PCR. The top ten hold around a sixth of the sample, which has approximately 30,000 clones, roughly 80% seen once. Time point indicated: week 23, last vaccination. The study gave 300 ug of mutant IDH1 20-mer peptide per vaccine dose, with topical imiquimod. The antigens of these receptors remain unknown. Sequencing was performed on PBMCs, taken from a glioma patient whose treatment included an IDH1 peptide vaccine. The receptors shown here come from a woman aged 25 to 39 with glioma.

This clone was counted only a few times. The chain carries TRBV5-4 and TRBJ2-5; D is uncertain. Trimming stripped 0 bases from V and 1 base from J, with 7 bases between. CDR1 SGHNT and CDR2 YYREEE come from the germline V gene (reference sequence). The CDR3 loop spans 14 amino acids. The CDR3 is CASSLDVSQETQYF. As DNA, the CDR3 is TGTGCCAGCAGCTTGGATGTCTCCCAAGAGACCCAGTACTTC.

The chain's CDR3 is CASSLEAGAWETQYF. CDR3 DNA sequence: TGCGCCAGCAGCTTGGAAGCGGGGGCCTGGGAGACCCAGTACTTC. V gene TRBV5-1 combines with J gene TRBJ2-5; 8 bases agree with TRBD2. J was trimmed by 5 bases and V by 0 bases; bases with no gene match: 6. CDR3 length: 15 amino acids. Germline V CDR1 and CDR2: SGHRS, YFSETQ.

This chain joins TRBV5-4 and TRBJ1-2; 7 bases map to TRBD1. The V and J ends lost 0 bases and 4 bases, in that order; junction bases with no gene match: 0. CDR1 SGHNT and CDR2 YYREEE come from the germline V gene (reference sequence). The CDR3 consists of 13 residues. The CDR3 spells CASSLGTGYGYTF. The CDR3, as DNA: TGTGCCAGCAGCTTGGGGACAGGCTATGGCTACACCTTC. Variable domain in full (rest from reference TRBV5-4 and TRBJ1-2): ETGVTQSPTHLIKTRGQQVTLRCSSQSGHNTVSWYQQALGQGPQFIFQYYREEENGRGNFPPRFSGLQFPNYSSELNVNALELDDSALYLCASSLGTGYGYTFGSGTRLTVV.

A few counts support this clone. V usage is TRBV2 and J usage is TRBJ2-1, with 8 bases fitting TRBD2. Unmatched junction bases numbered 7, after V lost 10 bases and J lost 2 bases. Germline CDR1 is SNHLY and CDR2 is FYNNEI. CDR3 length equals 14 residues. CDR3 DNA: TGTGCCACCATCGCAGCGGGGGCCTACAATGAGCAGTTCTTC. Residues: CATIAAGAYNEQFF.